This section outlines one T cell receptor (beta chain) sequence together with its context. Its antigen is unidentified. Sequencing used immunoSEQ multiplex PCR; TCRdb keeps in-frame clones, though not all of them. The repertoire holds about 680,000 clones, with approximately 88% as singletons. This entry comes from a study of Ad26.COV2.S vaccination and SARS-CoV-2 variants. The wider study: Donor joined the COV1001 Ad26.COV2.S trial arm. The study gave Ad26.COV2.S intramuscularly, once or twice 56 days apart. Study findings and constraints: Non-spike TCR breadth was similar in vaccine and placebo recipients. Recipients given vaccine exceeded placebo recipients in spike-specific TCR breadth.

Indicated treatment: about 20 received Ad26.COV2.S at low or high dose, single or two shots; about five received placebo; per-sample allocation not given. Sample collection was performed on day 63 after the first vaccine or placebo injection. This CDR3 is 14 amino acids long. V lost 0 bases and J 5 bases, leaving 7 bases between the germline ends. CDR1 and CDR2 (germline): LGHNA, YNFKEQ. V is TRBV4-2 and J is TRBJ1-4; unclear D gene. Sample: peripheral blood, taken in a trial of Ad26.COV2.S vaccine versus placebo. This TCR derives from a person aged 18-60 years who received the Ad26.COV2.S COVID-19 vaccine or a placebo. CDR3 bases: TGTGCCAGCAGCCAAGACAGGCTCAATGAAAAACTGTTTTTT. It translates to CASSQDRLNEKLFF.